This T cell receptor (beta chain) was profiled in a study of T cells in Graves' hyperthyroidism and ophthalmopathy. Amplification targeted TCR beta CDR3 regions from RNA transcripts. Researchers ran a first-round RT-PCR on the TCR CDR3 using the HTBI primer set. Each CDR3 protein gets one entry after TCRdb re-called the multiplex PCR reads with MiXCR. The sample has fewer than 450,000 distinct CDR3 sequences, about 18% seen once. The V gene end was trimmed by 9 bases and the J gene end by 9 bases; junction bases not matched to a gene: 9. CDR3 size: 14 residues. The V gene's germline CDR1 is SGHVS and CDR2 FQNEAQ.

The TCR comes from a man aged 18 to 29 with Graves' ophthalmopathy. The rearrangement joins TRBV7-8 to TRBJ2-1; TRBD1 matches 12 bases. Sequenced: blood. CDR3 sequence: CASSMGTGGLEQFF. As DNA, the CDR3 is TGTGCCAGTAGTATGGGGACAGGGGGCCTTGAGCAGTTCTTC. Using reference TRBV7-8 and TRBJ2-1 for the parts outside the CDR3, the full variable domain is GAGVSQSPRYKVAKRGQDVALRCDPISGHVSLFWYQQALGQGPEFLTYFQNEAQLDKSGLPSDRFFAERPEGSVSTLKIQRTQQEDSAVYLCASSMGTGGLEQFFGPGTRLTVL.